This is a list of T cell receptor beta chains from one sample in a study of OX40 agonist ivuxolimab in advanced cancers. Using immunoSEQ multiplex PCR, the repertoire was profiled, and TCRdb retains in-frame clones only, with some absent. The profile shows about 55,000 clones, roughly 86% of them singletons. The source was CD4+ or CD8+ T cells sorted from blood, collected in a trial of the OX40 agonist ivuxolimab. These receptors originate from an adult with an advanced solid tumor such as melanoma, head and neck, liver or kidney cancer. The CDR3 runs from the conserved cysteine through the conserved F or W. A D gene is named only where the DNA matches it firmly. The size entry is marked missing in some rows and otherwise reads once, few, many or a size class.

>19|TRBJ2-4|TRBV23-1|NA|TRBD1
TGCGCCAGCAGTCAAGAAGGGACAGGCCTCCCCCCCCGAACGAACATTCAGTACTTC
CASSQEGTGLPPRTNIQYF
>13|TRBJ2-5|TRBV7-9|NA|NA
TGTGCCAGCAGCTTACGCAGCCAAGAGACCCAGTACTTC
CASSLRSQETQYF
>15|TRBJ2-1|TRBV10-2|NA|TRBD2
TGCGCCAGCAGTTCTAGCGGGAGGTTATACAATGAGCAGTTCTTC
CASSSSGRLYNEQFF
>15|TRBJ1-1|TRBV5-6|NA|NA
TGTGCCAGCAGCTCTCCCTCAGACTGGGTCGCCAAAGCTTTCTTT
CASSSPSDWVAKAFF
>14|TRBJ2-3|TRBV6-1|NA|TRBD1
TGTGCCAGCAGGGACAGGGCTAGTACAGATACGCAGTATTTT
CASRDRASTDTQYF
>13|TRBJ2-7|TRBV4-1|NA|NA
TGCGCCAGCAGCCAGATGGCCTCCTACGAGCAGTACTTC
CASSQMASYEQYF
>17|TRBJ2-7|TRBV14|NA|TRBD2
TGTGCCAGCAGCCAACCGGGACTAGCGGGATTCTTCTACGAGCAGTACTTC
CASSQPGLAGFFYEQYF
>13|TRBJ2-3|TRBV10-3|NA|NA
TGTGCCATCAGTGAGGGACGGTTAGATACGCAGTATTTT
CAISEGRLDTQYF
>16|TRBJ1-1|TRBV5-1|few|NA
TGCGCCAGCAGCCCGGCACCCGGCAGGGGAGAGACTGAAGCTTTCTTT
CASSPAPGRGETEAFF
>15|TRBJ2-7|TRBV5-4|NA|TRBD2
TGTGCCAGCAGCCCCTGGGGAGGGGTTCCCTACGAGCAGTACTTC
CASSPWGGVPYEQYF
>15|TRBJ2-1|TRBV28|NA|TRBD2
TGTGCCAGCCCGCCGCGGGAGGGCCTCTACAATGAGCAGTTCTTC
CASPPREGLYNEQFF
>14|TRBJ2-7|TRBV18|NA|NA
TGTGCCAGCTCACCAGGGGGACCTTCCTACGAGCAGTACTTC
CASSPGGPSYEQYF
>12|TRBJ2-5|TRBV30|NA|NA
TGTGCCTGGAGTGGGGGGTGGGAGACCCAGTACTTC
CAWSGGWETQYF
>13|TRBJ2-7|TRBV7-4|NA|NA
TGTGCCAGCAGCCAAGGGTTGGGCAACGAGCAGTACTTC
CASSQGLGNEQYF
>12|TRBJ2-7|TRBV6-5|NA|NA
TGTGCCAGCAGCCCTACTCTAGGGGAGCCGTACTTC
CASSPTLGEPYF
>14|TRBJ2-7|TRBV6-5|once|NA
TGTGCCAGCAGTTTAACAACAGGAACCTACGAGCAGTACTTC
CASSLTTGTYEQYF
>15|TRBJ1-1|TRBV19|NA|NA
TGTGCCAGTAGTATAGATCCGGGGTTCCACACTGAAGCTTTCTTT
CASSIDPGFHTEAFF
>16|TRBJ1-2|TRBV19|NA|NA
TGTGCCAGTAGTGTCTCCGGCAGGACAGATTTCTATGGCTACACCTTC
CASSVSGRTDFYGYTF
>12|TRBJ2-3|TRBV27|NA|NA
TGTGCCAGCAGTTTTGGGTCAGATACGCAGTATTTT
CASSFGSDTQYF
>15|TRBJ2-3|TRBV28|once|TRBD2
TGTGCCAGCAGTTTACCGGGACTAGCTGCAGATACGCAGTATTTT
CASSLPGLAADTQYF
>15|TRBJ1-5|TRBV11-3|NA|NA
TGTGCCAGCAGCGCCAGGGCTGGGAACAATCAGCCCCAGCATTTT
CASSARAGNNQPQHF
>14|TRBJ2-7|TRBV28|NA|NA
TGTGCCAGCAGTTTACCTACGGACAGCTACGAGCAGTACTTC
CASSLPTDSYEQYF
>16|TRBJ2-7|TRBV2|NA|NA
TGTGCCAGCAGTGAATGGCAGGGAGGAAGGATTTACGAGCAGTACTTC
CASSEWQGGRIYEQYF
>14|TRBJ2-7|TRBV9|NA|TRBD2
TGTGCCAGCAGCGTAGACCGGGAGGACTACGAGCAGTACTTC
CASSVDREDYEQYF
>14|TRBJ2-3|TRBV11-2|NA|NA
TGTGCCAGCAGCCCCGGGGATCCAAGGGTCACGCAGTATTTT
CASSPGDPRVTQYF
>14|TRBJ2-7|TRBV27|NA|TRBD1
TGTGCCAGCAGTCACACCGACAGGGCCTACGAGCAGTACTTC
CASSHTDRAYEQYF
>15|TRBJ1-2|TRBV7-9|NA|TRBD1
TGTGCCAGCACAGACTCGGGACAGGGATTCCGAGGCTACACCTTC
CASTDSGQGFRGYTF
>17|TRBJ1-5|TRBV5-5|NA|NA
TGTGCCAGCAGCCCCGGGGCAGGAGGGAGGAGTCGGCAGCCCCAGCATTTT
CASSPGAGGRSRQPQHF